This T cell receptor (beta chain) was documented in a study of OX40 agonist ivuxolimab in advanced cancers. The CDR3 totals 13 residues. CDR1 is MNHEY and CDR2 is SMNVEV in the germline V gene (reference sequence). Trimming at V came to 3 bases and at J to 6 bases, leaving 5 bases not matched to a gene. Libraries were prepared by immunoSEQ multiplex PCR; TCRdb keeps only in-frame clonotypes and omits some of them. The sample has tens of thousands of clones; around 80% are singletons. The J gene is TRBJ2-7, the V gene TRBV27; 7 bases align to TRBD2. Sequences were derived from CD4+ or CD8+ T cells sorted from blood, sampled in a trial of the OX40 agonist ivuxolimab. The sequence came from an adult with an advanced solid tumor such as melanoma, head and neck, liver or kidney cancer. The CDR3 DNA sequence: TGTGCCAGCAGTTTCGGGACTAACTCCGAGCAGTACTTC. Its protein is CASSFGTNSEQYF.